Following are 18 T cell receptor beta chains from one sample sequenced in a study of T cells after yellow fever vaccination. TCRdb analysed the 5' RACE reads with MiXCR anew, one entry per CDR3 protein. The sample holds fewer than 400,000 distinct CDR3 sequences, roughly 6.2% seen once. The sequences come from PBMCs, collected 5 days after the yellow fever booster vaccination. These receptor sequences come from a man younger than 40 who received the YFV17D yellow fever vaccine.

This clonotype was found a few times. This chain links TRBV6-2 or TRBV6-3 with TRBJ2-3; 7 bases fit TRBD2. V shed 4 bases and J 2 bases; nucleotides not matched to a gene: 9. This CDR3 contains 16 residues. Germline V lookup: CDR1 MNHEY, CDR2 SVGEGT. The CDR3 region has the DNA TGTGCCAGCAGTTCCAACCGGGACTACTTCACAGATACGCAGTATTTT. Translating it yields CASSSNRDYFTDTQYF.

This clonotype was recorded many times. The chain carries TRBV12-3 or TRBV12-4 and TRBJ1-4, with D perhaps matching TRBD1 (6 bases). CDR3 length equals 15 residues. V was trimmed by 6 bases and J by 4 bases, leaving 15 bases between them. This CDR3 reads CASSLSGGGNEKLFF. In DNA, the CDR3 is TGTGCCAGCAGCCTCTCGGGGGGCGGTAATGAAAAACTGTTTTTT.

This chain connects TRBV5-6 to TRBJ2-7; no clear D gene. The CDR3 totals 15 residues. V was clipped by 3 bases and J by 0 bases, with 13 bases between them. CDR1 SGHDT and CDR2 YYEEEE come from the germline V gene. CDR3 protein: CASSSLPRSSYEQYF. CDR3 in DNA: TGTGCCAGCAGCTCGTTACCGCGGAGCTCCTACGAGCAGTACTTC.

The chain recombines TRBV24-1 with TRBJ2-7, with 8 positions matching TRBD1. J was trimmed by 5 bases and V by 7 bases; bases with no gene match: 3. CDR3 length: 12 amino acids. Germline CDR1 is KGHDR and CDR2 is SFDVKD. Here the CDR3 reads CATRDRGDEQYF. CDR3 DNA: TGTGCCACCAGAGACAGGGGTGACGAGCAGTACTTC.

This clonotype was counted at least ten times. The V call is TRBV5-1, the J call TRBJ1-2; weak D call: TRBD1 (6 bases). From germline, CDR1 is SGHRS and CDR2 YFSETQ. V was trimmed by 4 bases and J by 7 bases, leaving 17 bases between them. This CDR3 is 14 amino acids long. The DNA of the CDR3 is TGCGCCAGCAGCCTAAGACAGGAATTGGGTGGCTACACCTTC. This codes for CASSLRQELGGYTF.

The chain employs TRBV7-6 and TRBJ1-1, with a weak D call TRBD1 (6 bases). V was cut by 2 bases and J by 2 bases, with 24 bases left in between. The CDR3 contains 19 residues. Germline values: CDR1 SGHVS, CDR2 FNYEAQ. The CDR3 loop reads CASSLILNTRQAANTEAFF. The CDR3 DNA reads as TGTGCCAGCAGCTTAATCCTTAATACTCGACAGGCGGCAAACACTGAAGCTTTCTTT.

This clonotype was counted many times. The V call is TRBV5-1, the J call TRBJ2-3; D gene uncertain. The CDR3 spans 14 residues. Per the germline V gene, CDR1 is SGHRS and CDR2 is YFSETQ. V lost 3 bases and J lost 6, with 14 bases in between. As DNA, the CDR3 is TGCGCCAGCAGCTGGAGCCAAGCCGGGGATACGCAGTATTTT. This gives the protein CASSWSQAGDTQYF.

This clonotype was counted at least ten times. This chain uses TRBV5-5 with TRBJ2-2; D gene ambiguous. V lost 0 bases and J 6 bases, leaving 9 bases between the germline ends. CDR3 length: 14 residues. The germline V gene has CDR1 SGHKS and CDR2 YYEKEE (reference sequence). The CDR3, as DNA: TGTGCCAGCAGCTTGGGTGGGGTCTCCGGGGAGCTGTTTTTT. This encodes CASSLGGVSGELFF.

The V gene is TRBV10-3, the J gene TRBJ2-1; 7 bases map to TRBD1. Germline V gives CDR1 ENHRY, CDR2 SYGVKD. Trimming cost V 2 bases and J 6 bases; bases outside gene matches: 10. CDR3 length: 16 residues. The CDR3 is CAISEPGTVVVNEQFF. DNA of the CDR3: TGTGCCATCAGTGAGCCCGGGACAGTAGTCGTCAATGAGCAGTTCTTC.

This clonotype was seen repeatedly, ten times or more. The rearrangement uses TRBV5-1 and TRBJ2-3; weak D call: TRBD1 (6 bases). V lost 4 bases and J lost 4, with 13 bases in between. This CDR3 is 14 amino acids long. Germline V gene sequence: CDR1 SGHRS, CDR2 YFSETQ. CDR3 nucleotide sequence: TGCGCCAGCAGCCCGGACAGAGGACCAGATACGCAGTATTTT. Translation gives CASSPDRGPDTQYF.

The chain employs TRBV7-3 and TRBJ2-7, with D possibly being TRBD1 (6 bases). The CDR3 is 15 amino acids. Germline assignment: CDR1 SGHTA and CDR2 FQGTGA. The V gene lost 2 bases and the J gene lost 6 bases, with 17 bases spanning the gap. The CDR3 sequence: CASSLYPGVKCEQYF. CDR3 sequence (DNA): TGTGCCAGCAGCTTATACCCAGGGGTGAAGTGCGAGCAGTACTTC.

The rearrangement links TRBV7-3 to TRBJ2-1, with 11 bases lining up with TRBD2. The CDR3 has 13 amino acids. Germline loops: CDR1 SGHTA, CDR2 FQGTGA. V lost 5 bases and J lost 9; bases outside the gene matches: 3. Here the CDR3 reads CASSRLAGGEQFF. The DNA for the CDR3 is TGTGCCAGCAGCCGTCTAGCGGGAGGTGAGCAGTTCTTC. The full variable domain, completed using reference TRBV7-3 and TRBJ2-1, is GAGVSQTPSNKVTEKGKYVELRCDPISGHTALYWYRQSLGQGPEFLIYFQGTGAADDSGLPNDRFFAVRPEGSVSTLKIQRTERGDSAVYLCASSRLAGGEQFFGPGTRLTVL.

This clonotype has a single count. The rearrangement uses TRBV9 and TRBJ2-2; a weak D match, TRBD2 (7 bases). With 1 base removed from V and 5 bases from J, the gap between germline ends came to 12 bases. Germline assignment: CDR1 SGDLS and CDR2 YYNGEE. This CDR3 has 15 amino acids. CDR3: CASSVSSGTTGELFF. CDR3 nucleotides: TGTGCCAGCAGCGTATCCAGCGGGACAACCGGGGAGCTGTTTTTT. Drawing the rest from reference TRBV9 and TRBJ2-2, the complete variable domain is DSGVTQTPKHLITATGQRVTLRCSPRSGDLSVYWYQQSLDQGLQFLIQYYNGEERAKGNILERFSAQQFPDLHSELNLSSLELGDSALYFCASSVSSGTTGELFFGEGSRLTVL.

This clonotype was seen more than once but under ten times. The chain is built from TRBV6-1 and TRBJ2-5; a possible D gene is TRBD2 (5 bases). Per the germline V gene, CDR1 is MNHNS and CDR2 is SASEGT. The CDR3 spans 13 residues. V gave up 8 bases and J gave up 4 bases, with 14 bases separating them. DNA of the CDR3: TGTGCCAGCTGGAAGACGGGATCAGAGACCCAGTACTTC. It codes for CASWKTGSETQYF.

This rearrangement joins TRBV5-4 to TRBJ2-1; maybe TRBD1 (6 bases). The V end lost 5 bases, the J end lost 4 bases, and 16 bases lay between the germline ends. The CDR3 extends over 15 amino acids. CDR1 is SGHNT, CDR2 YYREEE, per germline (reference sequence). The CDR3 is CASSRPKTGYNEQFF. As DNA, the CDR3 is TGTGCCAGCAGTCGGCCGAAGACAGGTTACAATGAGCAGTTCTTC.

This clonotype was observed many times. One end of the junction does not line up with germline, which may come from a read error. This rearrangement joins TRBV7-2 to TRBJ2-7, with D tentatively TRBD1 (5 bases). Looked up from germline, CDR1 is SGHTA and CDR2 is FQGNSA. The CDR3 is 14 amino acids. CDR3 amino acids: CAISLGHTNYEQYF. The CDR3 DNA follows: TGTGCCATCAGCTTAGGACATACCAACTACGAGCAGTACTTC.

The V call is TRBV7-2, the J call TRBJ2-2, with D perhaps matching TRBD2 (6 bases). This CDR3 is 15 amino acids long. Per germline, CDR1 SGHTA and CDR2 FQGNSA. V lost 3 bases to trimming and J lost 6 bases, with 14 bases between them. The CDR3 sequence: CASSFYGSGSGELFF. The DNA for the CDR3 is TGTGCCAGCAGCTTCTACGGGAGCGGGTCCGGGGAGCTGTTTTTT. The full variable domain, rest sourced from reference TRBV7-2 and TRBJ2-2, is GAGVSQSPSNKVTEKGKDVELRCDPISGHTALYWYRQSLGQGLEFLIYFQGNSAPDKSGLPSDRFSAERTGGSVSTLTIQRTQQEDSAVYLCASSFYGSGSGELFFGEGSRLTVL.

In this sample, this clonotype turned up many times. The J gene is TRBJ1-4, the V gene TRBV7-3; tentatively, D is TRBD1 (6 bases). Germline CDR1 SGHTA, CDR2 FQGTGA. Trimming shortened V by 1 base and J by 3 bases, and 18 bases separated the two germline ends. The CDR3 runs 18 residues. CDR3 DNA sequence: TGTGCCAGCAGCTTAATTCTTGCTGGGGACAACGCTAATGAAAAACTGTTTTTT. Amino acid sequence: CASSLILAGDNANEKLFF.